This T cell receptor (beta chain) was recovered during a study of blood T cells in healthy people across ages (dated by TCRdb to 2015 to 2017). Describing the broader study: In model experiments, template switching captured roughly one uniquely barcoded TCR beta cDNA molecule for every two T cells. Age-related changes in TCR beta repertoire diversity were measured in the study by deep sequencing normalized with unique cDNA molecular identifiers. Donors were grouped into four age groups: young (average roughly 15 years), middle-aged (roughly 40), aged (approximately 67) and long-lived (82). To avoid experimental bias, donors of different ages were distributed randomly across sequencing lanes. For two donors (one aged 18 to 29 and one aged 80 or older), the study analyzed two additional independent replicas of 1 million unique cDNA reads from the same blood draw. Results the study describes overall, beyond this receptor: Estimates of total diversity based on one million sequenced T cells were regarded as lower bounds and as underestimates. Compared with the aged group, more naive CD4+ T cells, fewer expanded clones and increased TCR diversity were shown by the long-lived group, suggesting age selection. As age increased, observed TCR beta diversity per million T cells dropped in a roughly linear way, and a significant reduction was already evident by age 40. A strong correlation was found between observed TCR beta diversity and the percentage of naive T cells measured by flow cytometry. Because donor CMV infection status was unknown, age-related changes in expanded clonotypes were potentially confounded. Because profiling used bulk unsorted PBMCs, naive and antigen-experienced compartments could not be compared conclusively.

Preparation of the library involved 5' RACE. Sequencer: Illumina HiSeq 2500. The second PCR ran for about 7 to 11 cycles and used a J-beta primer mix along with a sample-barcoded 5' primer. A unique molecular identifier was introduced onto each TCR beta cDNA molecule by a template-switch 5' adaptor carrying 12 random nucleotides. Each sample yielded at least 3 million CDR3-containing paired-end reads. All of the RNA was converted into first-strand cDNA using the Mint cDNA synthesis kit, with a TRBC-specific oligonucleotide serving as the primer. Following uracil-DNA glycosylase treatment, a first 18-cycle PCR with universal primers M1SS and BC2_uni_R was performed on all cDNA. The authors processed their data as follows. For normalization, 1 million high-quality reads, each with a distinct molecular identifier, were randomly selected from each sample. Reads with shared molecular identifiers were discarded instead of being binned into consensus sequences. MiTCR, set to a Q25 quality threshold and the strictest error-elimination algorithm, was used for CDR3 identification, clonotype clustering and error correction. Lower-bound total TCR beta diversity was estimated with a nonparametric unseen species model using Euler transformation. The public reads were quality trimmed at Q25 with fastp and then assembled into clones with MiXCR by TCRdb, keeping productive beta chains. Rows merge per CDR3 protein into single entries with the most common DNA and genes. The V and J calls shown here were made by TCRdb, not taken from the authors' results. Recorded for this sample are about 1.8 million distinct CDR3 sequences; roughly 49% of them occurred a single time. About 2.1% of the sample rests with the top ten.

For this clonotype: Its binding antigen is unknown. Base qualities are missing; no much larger clone stands one base away.

The roughly 39 donors, aged about 6 to 95 years, were systemically healthy Caucasian individuals from Russia. Roughly 11 milliliters of peripheral blood were drawn from each donor into EDTA-treated Vacutainer tubes. Ficoll-Paque density-gradient centrifugation was used to isolate PBMCs, with at least 6.5 million obtained per sample. Trizol reagent was used to extract total RNA from the PBMCs, yielding at least 5.5 micrograms per sample. For every donor, flow cytometry on a PBMC aliquot measured the percentage of naive CD45RAhigh/CD27high T cells. This receptor was identified in a woman aged 35 to 49 in good health. What was sequenced was blood.

CDR3 region: CASSLTGRPPEGSYEQYF. The DNA sequence is TGTGCCAGCAGTTTAACCGGCCGGCCCCCCGAGGGATCCTACGAGCAGTACTTC. The sequence is built from TRBV27 and TRBJ2-7; TRBD2 is a possible D gene, resting on 5 matching bases. V is clipped by 2 bases and J by 1 base, and the sequence between their germline boundaries is 21 bases long. CDR1 and CDR2 (MNHEY, SMNVEV) derive from the germline V gene (reference sequence). From its cysteine to its phenylalanine, the CDR3 spans 18 amino acids. Only the CDR3 region is kept as DNA, spanning 54 bases read in frame from base 1.